This TCR beta chain was sequenced during a study of blood T cell repertoires in COVID-19. In the authors' methods: Amplified reference gene primers provided the basis for estimating nucleated cell counts. TCRdb's copy holds only in-frame clones and misses some; the assay was immunoSEQ multiplex PCR. V, J and clone size were drawn from that table, and D and trimming were deduced from the DNA. The table includes around 160,000 clones, 75% to 90% detected once. This CDR3 is built from 14 residues. Trimming removed 1 base at V and 5 bases at J, with 12 bases between. CDR1 is LGHDT and CDR2 is YNNKEL in the germline V gene (reference sequence). Participants had their cohort set by participant-reported clinical history.

This sequence originates from a woman aged 55-69 years who had recovered from COVID-19. J is TRBJ2-7 and V is TRBV3-1 (or the pseudogene TRBV3-2); the D is unclear. The specimen sequenced was PBMCs or T cells enriched from blood (not recorded which). In nucleotides, the CDR3 is TGTGCCAGCAGCCAAGGTAACGGTCCCAACGAGCAGTACTTC. Protein: CASSQGNGPNEQYF.